This TCR beta chain was recorded in a study of cytomegalovirus exposure and HLA in healthy donors. Overall study results and limits: Cytomegalovirus association was assigned to about 180 TCR beta chains.

Some clones are missing from TCRdb's copy, which holds only in-frame ones; the method was immunoSEQ multiplex PCR. The sample lists some 99,000 clones, around nine tenths seen once, with about 2% in the top ten. A remark on this clone: What it binds is unknown.

This CDR3 region has 14 residues. Germline V gene data show CDR1 as SGHRS and CDR2 as YFSETQ. V shed 0 bases and J 8 bases; nucleotides not matched to a gene: 4. The sequencing sample was made of PBMCs. This TCR derives from a woman between 18 and 30 years old in good health and CMV-seronegative. The rearrangement links TRBV5-1 to TRBJ1-4, with 7 positions matching TRBD1. In DNA, the CDR3 is TGCGCCAGCAGCTTGGACAGGGGAGAGGAAAAACTGTTTTTT. Translated, it gives CASSLDRGEEKLFF.